The 14 T cell receptor beta chains below were found in one sample sequenced in a study of OX40 agonist ivuxolimab in advanced cancers. The table came from immunoSEQ multiplex PCR; TCRdb's copy has only in-frame clones and leaves some out. The sample gives around 65,000 clones, over 75% of which show up once; approximately 20% is in the top ten. The source was CD4+ or CD8+ T cells sorted from blood, collected in a trial of the OX40 agonist ivuxolimab. Receptors originate from an adult with an advanced solid tumor such as melanoma, head and neck, liver or kidney cancer.

This chain uses TRBV29-1 with TRBJ2-1, with D perhaps matching TRBD1 (5 bases). This CDR3 is built from 13 residues. CDR1 SQVTM and CDR2 ANQGSEA come from the germline V gene. Trimming cost V 1 base and J 10 bases, with 14 bases left between them. The CDR3 DNA sequence: TGCAGCGTTGAAGGGACAAGCCGCCTCGAGCAGTTCTTC. It is translated as CSVEGTSRLEQFF.

V usage is TRBV28 and J usage is TRBJ2-1, with 11 bases identical to TRBD2. CDR1 is MDHEN, CDR2 SYDVKM, per germline. Germline trimming cut 7 bases from V and 2 bases from J; bases unmatched to any gene: 7. CDR3 size: 16 residues. The CDR3 region has the DNA TGTGCCAGCACCTCGGGACTAGCGGCCACCTACAATGAGCAGTTCTTC. Translated, it gives CASTSGLAATYNEQFF.

The CDR3 bases are TGTGCCAGCAGCGGAAATCCAGGCTCCGAGCAGTACTTC. Translated, it gives CASSGNPGSEQYF. V is TRBV21-1 and J is TRBJ2-7; the table names TRBD1, a call not compared with the DNA. TRBV21-1 represents a pseudogene. The CDR3 runs to 13 residues.

This chain connects TRBV5-6 to TRBJ2-3, with D unresolved. From germline, CDR1 is SGHDT and CDR2 YYEEEE. The CDR3 runs to 13 residues. Trimming pared 4 bases from V and 3 bases from J, leaving 9 bases between. CDR3 in DNA: TGTGCCAGCAGCGCCTTCAAAACAGATACGCAGTATTTT. Its translation is CASSAFKTDTQYF.

This clone appeared a single time. The chain links TRBV19 to TRBJ2-1, with TRBD2 identical over 7 bases. The CDR3 runs 13 residues. J lost 9 bases, V lost 10 bases, and 12 bases had no gene match. Germline V gives CDR1 LNHDA, CDR2 SQIVND (reference sequence). CDR3 coding DNA: TGTGCCACCGAGCGGGGAGTGTTGGGTGAGCAGTTCTTC. Amino acid sequence: CATERGVLGEQFF.

This sequence joins TRBV15 and TRBJ2-7, with D hard to call. Trimming pared 5 bases from V and 2 bases from J, leaving 16 bases between. CDR1 and CDR2 from the germline V gene are LNHNV and YYDKDF (reference sequence). The CDR3 is 15 residues long. DNA of the CDR3: TGTGCCACCAGCGAGCACCTACTTAGTACCTACGAGCAGTACTTC. Translation: CATSEHLLSTYEQYF.

The V call is TRBV14, the J call TRBJ1-1; 8 bases are shared with TRBD1. The germline V gene has CDR1 SGHDN and CDR2 FVKESK. The CDR3 extends over 18 amino acids. Trimming at V came to 0 bases and at J to 2 bases, leaving 11 bases not matched to a gene. This CDR3 reads CASSQEQVRTGRNTEAFF. CDR3 bases: TGTGCCAGCAGCCAAGAACAGGTCAGGACAGGGCGAAACACTGAAGCTTTCTTT. The whole variable domain, filled in from reference TRBV14 and TRBJ1-1, reads EAGVTQFPSHSVIEKGQTVTLRCDPISGHDNLYWYRRVMGKEIKFLLHFVKESKQDESGMPNNRFLAERTGGTYSTLKVQPAELEDSGVYFCASSQEQVRTGRNTEAFFGQGTRLTVV.

The chain recombines TRBV28 with TRBJ1-1; D not certain. Trimming took 2 bases from V and 11 from J, leaving 18 bases between them. From germline, CDR1 is MDHEN and CDR2 SYDVKM. The length of the CDR3 is 14 residues. The CDR3: CASSLLVGQLGAFF. The CDR3 coding sequence is TGTGCCAGCAGTTTACTCGTCGGCCAGCTCGGCGCTTTCTTT. The full variable domain, in which reference TRBV28 and TRBJ1-1 provide the parts outside the CDR3, is DVKVTQSSRYLVKRTGEKVFLECVQDMDHENMFWYRQDPGLGLRLIYFSYDVKMKEKGDIPEGYSVSREKKERFSLILESASTNQTSMYLCASSLLVGQLGAFFGQGTRLTVV.

The V call is TRBV7-9, the J call TRBJ2-7; 8 bases are shared with TRBD2. The germline V gene has CDR1 SEHNR and CDR2 FQNEAQ (reference sequence). This CDR3 contains 13 residues. Trimming cost V 6 bases and J 1 base; bases outside gene matches: 2. CDR3 nucleotides: TGTGCCAGCAGAGGCGGGAGGTCCTACGAGCAGTACTTC. The encoded protein is CASRGGRSYEQYF.

V gene TRBV4-3 combines with J gene TRBJ1-6; 8 bases map to TRBD1. The CDR3 consists of 17 residues. Germline V gene sequence: CDR1 LGHNA, CDR2 YSLEER. J lost 5 bases, V lost 3 bases, and 9 bases had no gene match. CDR3 DNA sequence: TGCGCCAGCAGCCAGGGGGTGACAGGGGACAATAATTCACCCCTCCACTTT. Protein product: CASSQGVTGDNNSPLHF.

The chain joins TRBV7-3 to TRBJ2-7; the D is unclear. Germline lookup yields CDR1 SGHTA and CDR2 FQGTGA. The CDR3 is 13 residues long. Trimming took off 2 bases at V and 3 bases at J, with 8 bases between the two ends. CDR3 in DNA: TGTGCCAGCAGCTTATCCCCCGGCTACGAGCAGTACTTC. It specifies CASSLSPGYEQYF.

This clone was seen more than once but under ten times. The chain uses TRBV30 and TRBJ1-5; D not resolved. Trimming took 0 bases from V and 7 from J, leaving 10 bases between them. CDR3 size: 13 residues. The germline V gene encodes CDR1 GTSNPN and CDR2 SVGIG (reference sequence). The CDR3 coding sequence is TGTGCCTGGAGTGTAGCAGGAAACCAGCCCCAGCATTTT. Protein sequence: CAWSVAGNQPQHF.

V gene TRBV7-9 combines with J gene TRBJ2-7; 10 positions match TRBD2. V dropped 4 bases and J dropped 1; count of bases not matched to a gene: 4. The CDR3 extends over 15 amino acids. Germline loops: CDR1 SEHNR, CDR2 FQNEAQ (reference sequence). The chain's CDR3 is CASSWTSGPSYEQYF. DNA of the CDR3: TGTGCCAGCAGCTGGACTAGCGGTCCTTCCTACGAGCAGTACTTC.

The gene calls are TRBV10-2 and TRBJ2-7; no reliable D call. CDR3 length: 12 amino acids. Germline V gives CDR1 WSHSY, CDR2 SAAADI. V was trimmed by 8 bases and J by 0 bases, leaving 8 bases between them. The DNA for the CDR3 is TGCGCCAGCGGTAAGAGCTCCTACGAGCAGTACTTC. Translation gives CASGKSSYEQYF.